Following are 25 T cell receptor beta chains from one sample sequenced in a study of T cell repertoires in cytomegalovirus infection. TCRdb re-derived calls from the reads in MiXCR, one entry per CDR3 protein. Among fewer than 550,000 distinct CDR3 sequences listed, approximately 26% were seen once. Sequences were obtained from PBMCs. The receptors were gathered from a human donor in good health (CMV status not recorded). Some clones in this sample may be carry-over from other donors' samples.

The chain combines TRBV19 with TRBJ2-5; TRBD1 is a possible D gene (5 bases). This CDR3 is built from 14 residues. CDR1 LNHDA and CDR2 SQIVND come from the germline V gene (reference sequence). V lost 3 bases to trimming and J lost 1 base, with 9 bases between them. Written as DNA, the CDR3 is TGTGCCAGTAGTATCCGACAGCTCCAAGAGACCCAGTACTTC. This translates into CASSIRQLQETQYF.

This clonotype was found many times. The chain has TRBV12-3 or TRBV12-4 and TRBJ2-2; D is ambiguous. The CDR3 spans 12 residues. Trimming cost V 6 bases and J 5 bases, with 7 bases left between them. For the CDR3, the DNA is TGTGCCAGCAGGGTGTTTACCGGGGAGCTGTTTTTT. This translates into CASRVFTGELFF.

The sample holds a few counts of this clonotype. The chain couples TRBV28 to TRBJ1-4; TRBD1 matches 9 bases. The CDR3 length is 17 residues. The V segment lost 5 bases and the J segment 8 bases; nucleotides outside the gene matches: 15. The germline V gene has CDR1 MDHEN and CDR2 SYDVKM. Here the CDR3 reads CASSAYYPGTGQEKLFF. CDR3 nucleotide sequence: TGTGCCAGCAGTGCCTACTACCCCGGGACAGGGCAGGAAAAACTGTTTTTT.

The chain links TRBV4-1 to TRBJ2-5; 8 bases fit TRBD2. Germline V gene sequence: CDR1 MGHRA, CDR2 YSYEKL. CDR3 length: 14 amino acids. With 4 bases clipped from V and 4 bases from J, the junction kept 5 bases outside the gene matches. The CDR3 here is CASSPGLGVETQYF. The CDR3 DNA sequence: TGCGCCAGCAGCCCGGGACTAGGAGTAGAGACCCAGTACTTC.

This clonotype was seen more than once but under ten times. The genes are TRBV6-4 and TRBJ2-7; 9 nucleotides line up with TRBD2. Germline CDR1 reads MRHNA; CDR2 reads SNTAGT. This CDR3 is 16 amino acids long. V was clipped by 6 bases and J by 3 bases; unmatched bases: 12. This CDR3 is CASSREGTSTIYEQYF. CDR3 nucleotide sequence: TGTGCCAGCAGCCGAGAGGGGACTAGCACCATCTACGAGCAGTACTTC.

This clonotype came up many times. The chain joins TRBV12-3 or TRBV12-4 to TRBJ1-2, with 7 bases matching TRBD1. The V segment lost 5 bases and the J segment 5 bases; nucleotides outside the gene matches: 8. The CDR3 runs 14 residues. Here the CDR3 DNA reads TGTGCCAGCAGTCCTTCGGGACAGTATTATGGCTACACCTTC. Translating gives CASSPSGQYYGYTF.

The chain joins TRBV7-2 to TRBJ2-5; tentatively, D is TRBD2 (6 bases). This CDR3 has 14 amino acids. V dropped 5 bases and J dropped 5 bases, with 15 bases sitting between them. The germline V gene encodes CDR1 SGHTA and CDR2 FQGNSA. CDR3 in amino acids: CASSNPGTWETQYF. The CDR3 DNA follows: TGTGCCAGCAGCAATCCCGGGACTTGGGAGACCCAGTACTTC.

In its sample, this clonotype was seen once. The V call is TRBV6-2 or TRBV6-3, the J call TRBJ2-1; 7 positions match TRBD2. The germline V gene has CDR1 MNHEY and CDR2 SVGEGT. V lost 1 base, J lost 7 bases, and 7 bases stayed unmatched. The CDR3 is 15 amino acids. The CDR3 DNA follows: TGTGCCAGCAGTTACTTGGGAGGGAGGATGAATGAGCAGTTCTTC. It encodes CASSYLGGRMNEQFF.

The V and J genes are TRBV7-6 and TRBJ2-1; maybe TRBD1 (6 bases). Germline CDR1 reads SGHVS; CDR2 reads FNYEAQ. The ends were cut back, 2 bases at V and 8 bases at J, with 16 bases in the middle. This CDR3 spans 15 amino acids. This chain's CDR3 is CASSLRGTYLDEQFF. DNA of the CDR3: TGTGCCAGCAGCTTAAGGGGGACCTATCTCGATGAGCAGTTCTTC.

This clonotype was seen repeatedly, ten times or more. CDR3 in DNA: TGTGCCAGCAGCTTTGGCGAAAACTCCTACGAGCAGTACTTC. It specifies CASSFGENSYEQYF. The chain is built from TRBV7-8 and TRBJ2-7; D ambiguous. The CDR3 spans 14 residues. Between the trimmed V and J ends, which lost 3 bases and 0 bases, there was a span of 9 bases. In germline, CDR1 is SGHVS, CDR2 FQNEAQ.

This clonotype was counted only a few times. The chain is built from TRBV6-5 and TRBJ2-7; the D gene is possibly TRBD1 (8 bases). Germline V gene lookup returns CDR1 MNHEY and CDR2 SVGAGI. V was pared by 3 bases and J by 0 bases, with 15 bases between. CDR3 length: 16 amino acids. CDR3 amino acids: CASSYMTGEGSYEQYF. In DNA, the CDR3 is TGTGCCAGCAGTTATATGACAGGGGAGGGCTCCTACGAGCAGTACTTC.

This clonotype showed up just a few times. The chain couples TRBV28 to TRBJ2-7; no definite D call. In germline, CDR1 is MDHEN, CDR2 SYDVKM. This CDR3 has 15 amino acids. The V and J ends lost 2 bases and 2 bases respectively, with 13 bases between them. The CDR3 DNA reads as TGTGCCAGCAGTTTAGTGTCACCCTTTGCCTACGAGCAGTACTTC. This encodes CASSLVSPFAYEQYF.

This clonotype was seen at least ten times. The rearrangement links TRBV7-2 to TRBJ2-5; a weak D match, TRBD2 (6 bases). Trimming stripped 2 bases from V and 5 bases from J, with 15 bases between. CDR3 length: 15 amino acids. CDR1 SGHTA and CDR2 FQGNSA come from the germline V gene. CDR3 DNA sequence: TGTGCCAGCAGCTTAAATCCCGGGAGAAAGGAGACCCAGTACTTC. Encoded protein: CASSLNPGRKETQYF.

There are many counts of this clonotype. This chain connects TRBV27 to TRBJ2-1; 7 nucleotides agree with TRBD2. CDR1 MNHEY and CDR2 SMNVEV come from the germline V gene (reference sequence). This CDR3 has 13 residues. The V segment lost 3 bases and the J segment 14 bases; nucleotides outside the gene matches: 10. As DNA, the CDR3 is TGTGCCAGCAGTTTTTACCTGGGGGGGAGAAAGTTCTTC. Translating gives CASSFYLGGRKFF.

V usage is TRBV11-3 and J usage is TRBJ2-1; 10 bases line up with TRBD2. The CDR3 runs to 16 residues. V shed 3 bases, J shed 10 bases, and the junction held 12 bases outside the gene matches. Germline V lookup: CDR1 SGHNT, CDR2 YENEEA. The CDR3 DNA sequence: TGTGCCAGCAGCTTGGGATCTAGCGGGAGAAGGGACGAGCAGTTCTTC. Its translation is CASSLGSSGRRDEQFF.

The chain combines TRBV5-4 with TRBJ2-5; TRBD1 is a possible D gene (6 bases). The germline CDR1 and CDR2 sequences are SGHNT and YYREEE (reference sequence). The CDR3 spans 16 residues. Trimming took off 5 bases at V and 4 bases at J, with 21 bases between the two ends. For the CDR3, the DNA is TGTGCCAGCAGGGAACAGGGTAGGGGAGTTGTAGAGACCCAGTACTTC. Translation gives CASREQGRGVVETQYF.

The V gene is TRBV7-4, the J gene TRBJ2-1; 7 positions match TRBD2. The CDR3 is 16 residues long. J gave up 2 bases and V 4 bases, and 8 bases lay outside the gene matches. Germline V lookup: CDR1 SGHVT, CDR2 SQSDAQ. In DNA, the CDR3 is TGTGCCAGCAGCTATATGGAGGGAGGGCCCTACAATGAGCAGTTCTTC. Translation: CASSYMEGGPYNEQFF.

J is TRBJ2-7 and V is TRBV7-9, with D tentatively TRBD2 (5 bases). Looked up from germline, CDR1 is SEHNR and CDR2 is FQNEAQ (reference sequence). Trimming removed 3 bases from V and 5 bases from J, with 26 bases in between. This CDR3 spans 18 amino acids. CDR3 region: CASSFPALVGGSPHEQYF. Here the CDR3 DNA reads TGTGCCAGCAGCTTCCCCGCCCTTGTCGGAGGAAGCCCCCACGAGCAGTACTTC. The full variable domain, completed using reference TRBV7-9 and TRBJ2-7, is DTGVSQNPRHKITKRGQNVTFRCDPISEHNRLYWYRQTLGQGPEFLTYFQNEAQLEKSRLLSDRFSAERPKGSFSTLEIQRTEQGDSAMYLCASSFPALVGGSPHEQYFGPGTRLTVT.

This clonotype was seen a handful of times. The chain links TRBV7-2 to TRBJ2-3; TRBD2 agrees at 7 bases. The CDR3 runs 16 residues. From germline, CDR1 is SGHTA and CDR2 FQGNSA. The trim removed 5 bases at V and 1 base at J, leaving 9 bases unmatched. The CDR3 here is CASSILAPGGTDTQYF. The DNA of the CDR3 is TGTGCCAGCAGCATACTAGCGCCAGGCGGCACAGATACGCAGTATTTT.

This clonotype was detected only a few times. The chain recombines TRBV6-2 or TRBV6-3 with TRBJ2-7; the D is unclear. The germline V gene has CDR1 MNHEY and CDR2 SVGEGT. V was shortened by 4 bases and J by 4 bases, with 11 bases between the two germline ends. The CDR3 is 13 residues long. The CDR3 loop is CASSSSPWYEQYV. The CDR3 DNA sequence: TGTGCCAGCAGTTCCTCCCCATGGTACGAGCAGTACGTC.

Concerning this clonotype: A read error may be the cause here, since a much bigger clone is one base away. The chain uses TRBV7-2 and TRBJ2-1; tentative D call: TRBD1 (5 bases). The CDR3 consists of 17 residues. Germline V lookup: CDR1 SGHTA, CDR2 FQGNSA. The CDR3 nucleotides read TGTGCCAGCAGCCAAATGACAACAGGAATCTCCTACAAAGAGCAGTTCTTC. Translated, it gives CASSQMTTGISYKEQFF.

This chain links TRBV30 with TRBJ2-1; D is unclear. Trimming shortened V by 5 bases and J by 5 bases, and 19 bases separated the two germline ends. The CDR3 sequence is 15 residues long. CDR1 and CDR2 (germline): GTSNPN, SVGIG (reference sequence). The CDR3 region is CAWGFLPAVNNEQFF. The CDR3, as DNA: TGTGCCTGGGGTTTTCTTCCCGCGGTCAACAATGAGCAGTTCTTC.

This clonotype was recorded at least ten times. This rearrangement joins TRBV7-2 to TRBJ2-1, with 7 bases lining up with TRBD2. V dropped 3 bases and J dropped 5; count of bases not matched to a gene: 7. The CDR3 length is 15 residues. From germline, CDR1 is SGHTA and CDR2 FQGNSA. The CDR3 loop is CASSFYVAGDNEQFF. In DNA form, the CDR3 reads TGTGCCAGCAGCTTCTACGTGGCGGGAGACAATGAGCAGTTCTTC. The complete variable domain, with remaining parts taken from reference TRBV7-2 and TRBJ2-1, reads GAGVSQSPSNKVTEKGKDVELRCDPISGHTALYWYRQSLGQGLEFLIYFQGNSAPDKSGLPSDRFSAERTGGSVSTLTIQRTQQEDSAVYLCASSFYVAGDNEQFFGPGTRLTVL.

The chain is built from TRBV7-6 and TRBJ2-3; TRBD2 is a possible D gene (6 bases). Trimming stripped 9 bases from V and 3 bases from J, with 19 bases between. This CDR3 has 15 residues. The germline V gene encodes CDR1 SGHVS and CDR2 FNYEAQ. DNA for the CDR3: TGTGCCAGTGCGGGGCGCAACGGGATAACAGATACGCAGTATTTT. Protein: CASAGRNGITDTQYF.

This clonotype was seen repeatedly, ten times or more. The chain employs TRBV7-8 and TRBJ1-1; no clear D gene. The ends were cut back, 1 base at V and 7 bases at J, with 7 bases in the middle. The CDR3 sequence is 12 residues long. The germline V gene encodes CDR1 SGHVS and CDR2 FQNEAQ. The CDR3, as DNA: TGTGCCAGCAGCTTAGTTGGGCTTGAAGCTTTCTTT. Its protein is CASSLVGLEAFF.